This entry concerns a single TCR beta chain. Its antigen is as yet unknown. TCRdb keeps only in-frame clones here, not all; method: immunoSEQ multiplex PCR. The sample contains about 41,000 clones, about 95% of which appear only once. This sample was included in a study of graft-versus-host responses after intestinal transplantation. Overall study: Recipients had multivisceral, liver-intestinal, or isolated intestinal transplants.

V shed 4 bases and J 8 bases; nucleotides not matched to a gene: 15. The germline V gene encodes CDR1 SGDLS and CDR2 YYNGEE. This CDR3 spans 17 amino acids. V gene TRBV9 combines with J gene TRBJ1-4, with 9 bases aligning to TRBD1. The sequence was obtained from a human donor who was the organ donor for an intestinal transplant. Source: unstimulated CD8+ T cells sorted from spleen or lymph node cells, taken before transplant. The CDR3 nucleotides read TGTGCCAGCAGCCCAGACCTGGGACAGGGCGAAGTGGAAAAACTGTTTTTT. It encodes CASSPDLGQGEVEKLFF.